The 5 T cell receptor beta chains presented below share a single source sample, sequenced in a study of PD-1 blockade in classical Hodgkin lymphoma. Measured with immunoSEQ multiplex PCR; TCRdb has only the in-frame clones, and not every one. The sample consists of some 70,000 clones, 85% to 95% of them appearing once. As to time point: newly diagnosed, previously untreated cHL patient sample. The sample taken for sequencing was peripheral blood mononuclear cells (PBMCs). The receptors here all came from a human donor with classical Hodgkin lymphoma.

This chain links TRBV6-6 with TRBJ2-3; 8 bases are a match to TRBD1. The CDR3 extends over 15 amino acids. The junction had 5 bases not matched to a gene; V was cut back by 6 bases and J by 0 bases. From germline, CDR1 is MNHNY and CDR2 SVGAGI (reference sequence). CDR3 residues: CASSPGQGSTDTQYF. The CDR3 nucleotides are TGTGCCAGCAGCCCCGGACAGGGAAGCACAGATACGCAGTATTTT.

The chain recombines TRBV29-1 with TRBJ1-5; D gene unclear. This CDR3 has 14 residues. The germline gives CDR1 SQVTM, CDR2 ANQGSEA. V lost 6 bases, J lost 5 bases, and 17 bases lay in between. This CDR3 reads CSVKTLLTDQPQHF. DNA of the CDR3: TGCAGCGTCAAAACCCTCCTGACTGATCAGCCCCAGCATTTT.

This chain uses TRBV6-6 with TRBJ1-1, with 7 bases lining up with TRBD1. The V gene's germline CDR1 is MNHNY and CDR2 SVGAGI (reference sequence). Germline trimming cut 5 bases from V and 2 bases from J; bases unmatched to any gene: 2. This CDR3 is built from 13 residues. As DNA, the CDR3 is TGTGCCAGCAGTCGACAGGGAAACACTGAAGCTTTCTTT. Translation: CASSRQGNTEAFF.

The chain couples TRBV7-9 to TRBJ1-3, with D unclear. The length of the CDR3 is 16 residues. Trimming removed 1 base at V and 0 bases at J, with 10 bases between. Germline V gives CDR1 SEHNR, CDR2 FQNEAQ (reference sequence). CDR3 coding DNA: TGTGCCAGCAGCTTAGAATTAGCCCCCTCTGGAAACACCATATATTTT. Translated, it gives CASSLELAPSGNTIYF.

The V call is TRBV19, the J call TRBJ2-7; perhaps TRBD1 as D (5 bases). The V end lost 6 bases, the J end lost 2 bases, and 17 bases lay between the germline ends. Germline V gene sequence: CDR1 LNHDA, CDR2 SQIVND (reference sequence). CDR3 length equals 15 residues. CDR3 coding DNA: TGTGCCAGTAGCCCGCTTTTGGGGCGAGCCTACGAGCAGTACTTC. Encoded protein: CASSPLLGRAYEQYF.